The next 7 T cell receptor beta chains were all read from a single sample in a study of T cell changes during pregnancy in multiple sclerosis. The repertoire was sequenced with immunoSEQ multiplex PCR; TCRdb's copy has only in-frame clones and lacks some. The profile shows almost 65,000 clones, 80% to 95% of them singletons. The input for sequencing was peripheral blood, taken in the first trimester of pregnancy. The receptors were sampled from a female donor with multiple sclerosis, enrolled in a pregnancy study.

About this clone itself: This same CDR3 is encoded by further DNA sequences in the sample. The rearrangement links TRBV6-5 to TRBJ2-2; D is undetermined. This CDR3 region has 12 residues. CDR1 and CDR2 (germline): MNHEY, SVGAGI. The V end lost 1 base, the J end lost 5 bases, and 2 bases lay between the germline ends. The CDR3 protein is CASSYLTGELFF. CDR3 nucleotides: TGTGCCAGCAGTTACTTAACCGGGGAGCTGTTTTTT.

This chain connects TRBV6-5 to TRBJ1-2, with D possibly being TRBD1 (5 bases). Germline V CDR1 and CDR2: MNHEY, SVGAGI. The CDR3 has 15 residues. Between the trimmed V and J ends, which lost 2 bases and 8 bases, there was a span of 18 bases. In nucleotides, the CDR3 is TGTGCCAGCAGTTACGACCCCCGGGGGACTGGGGGCTACACCTTC. Its protein is CASSYDPRGTGGYTF.

The chain couples TRBV14 to TRBJ2-4; 7 bases are a match to TRBD1. Trimming took 4 bases from V and 3 from J; bases not matched to a gene: 9. The V gene's germline CDR1 is SGHDN and CDR2 FVKESK. CDR3 length equals 16 residues. The CDR3: CASSLRGGSVKNIQYF. CDR3 sequence (DNA): TGTGCCAGCAGCCTCCGAGGGGGCTCGGTCAAAAACATTCAGTACTTC.

This clone was found once. The rearrangement links TRBV18 to TRBJ2-7, with a weak D call TRBD1 (6 bases). Germline-derived CDR1 and CDR2 are KGHSH and LQKENI. The CDR3 sequence is 15 residues long. V was pared by 6 bases and J by 2 bases, with 17 bases between. This CDR3 reads CASSETAQGPYEQYF. In nucleotides, the CDR3 is TGTGCCAGCTCGGAGACTGCACAGGGTCCCTACGAGCAGTACTTC.

This rearrangement joins TRBV5-1 to TRBJ2-1, with 14 positions matching TRBD2. Germline lookup yields CDR1 SGHRS and CDR2 YFSETQ. V was clipped by 4 bases and J by 8 bases; unmatched bases: 17. This CDR3 is 19 amino acids long. The CDR3 DNA follows: TGCGCCAGCAGCAGCGGACTAGCGGGAGGCCGATTTACCCACCATGAGCAGTTCTTC. Residues: CASSSGLAGGRFTHHEQFF.

The V call is TRBV29-1, the J call TRBJ1-2, with 9 bases that match TRBD1. The CDR3 runs 14 residues. V shed 7 bases and J 8 bases; nucleotides not matched to a gene: 14. CDR1 is SQVTM, CDR2 ANQGSEA, per germline. The CDR3: CSAVTGTGLRGYTF. As DNA, the CDR3 is TGCAGCGCTGTTACCGGGACAGGGCTTAGGGGCTACACCTTC.

The rearrangement joins TRBV11-2 to TRBJ1-1, with D uncertain. V was trimmed by 2 bases and J by 1 base, leaving 5 bases between them. The CDR3 length is 13 residues. Per the germline V gene, CDR1 is SGHAT and CDR2 is FQNNGV. CDR3 DNA sequence: TGTGCCAGCAGCTTAACAGCGAACACTGAAGCTTTCTTT. It encodes CASSLTANTEAFF.